One sample yielded the 22 T cell receptor beta chains listed below, sequenced in a study of cytomegalovirus exposure and HLA in healthy donors. Vbeta (60) and Jbeta (13) primers were used in the PCR. TCRdb's table, derived via immunoSEQ multiplex PCR, lists solely in-frame clones and lacks some. The table records more than 50,000 clones, approximately 80% of them present only once. Sequenced: PBMCs. These receptors were taken from a female donor in good health and CMV-seronegative.

The CDR3 nucleotides read TGTGCCAGCTCAGTGACAGGGGGCATGACAAAAAACATTCAGTACTTC. Translating gives CASSVTGGMTKNIQYF. V usage is TRBV18 and J usage is TRBJ2-4; 10 nucleotides agree with TRBD1. The CDR3 contains 16 residues. After removal of 5 bases from V and 4 bases from J, the junction contained 8 bases not matched to a gene. Germline V gives CDR1 KGHSH, CDR2 LQKENI. Full variable domain (rest looked up from reference TRBV18 and TRBJ2-4): NAGVMQNPRHLVRRRGQEARLRCSPMKGHSHVYWYRQLPEEGLKFMVYLQKENIIDESGMPKERFSAEFPKEGPSILRIQQVVRGDSAAYFCASSVTGGMTKNIQYFGAGTRLSVL.

The V and J genes are TRBV30 and TRBJ2-1; 7 positions agree with TRBD2. Germline V gene data show CDR1 as GTSNPN and CDR2 as SVGIG (reference sequence). This CDR3 is built from 15 residues. With V trimmed by 3 bases and J by 5 bases, 10 bases remained unmatched. The CDR3 sequence: CAWRPSGVLNNEQFF. In nucleotides, the CDR3 is TGTGCCTGGAGGCCTAGCGGAGTACTGAACAATGAGCAGTTCTTC.

CDR3 sequence reads: CASSQGAGTGGSGEKLFF. The CDR3 DNA reads as TGTGCCAGCAGCCAAGGAGCCGGGACAGGGGGTTCGGGTGAAAAACTGTTTTTT. This chain uses TRBV9 with TRBJ1-4; 11 bases map to TRBD1. The CDR3 extends over 18 amino acids. The V gene's germline CDR1 is SGDLS and CDR2 YYNGEE. V lost 4 bases and J lost 7; bases outside the gene matches: 15.

J is TRBJ2-3 and V is TRBV30; a weak D match, TRBD1 (5 bases). Trimming shortened V by 4 bases and J by 2 bases, and 13 bases separated the two germline ends. CDR1 and CDR2 (germline): GTSNPN, SVGIG (reference sequence). This CDR3 has 14 amino acids. As DNA, the CDR3 is TGTGCCTGGACCCGGACATTTTCCACAGATACGCAGTATTTT. This encodes CAWTRTFSTDTQYF.

V usage is TRBV9 and J usage is TRBJ2-3; no clear D. Germline V CDR1 and CDR2: SGDLS, YYNGEE. V dropped 0 bases and J dropped 2 bases, with 7 bases sitting between them. The CDR3 spans 14 residues. The CDR3 sequence is CASSVAPLTDTQYF. CDR3 coding DNA: TGTGCCAGCAGCGTAGCCCCCCTCACAGATACGCAGTATTTT.

This chain links TRBV30 with TRBJ2-7; D might be TRBD2 (5 bases). Germline CDR1 is GTSNPN and CDR2 is SVGIG (reference sequence). The CDR3 sequence is 13 residues long. V lost 6 bases and J 3 bases, leaving 15 bases between the germline ends. The CDR3 region is CACGRGLIYEQYF. The CDR3 DNA reads as TGTGCCTGCGGTCGGGGTTTAATCTACGAGCAGTACTTC.

The rearrangement uses TRBV29-1 and TRBJ1-2, with TRBD1 as a possible D gene (5 bases). This CDR3 has 11 amino acids. The germline gives CDR1 SQVTM, CDR2 ANQGSEA. The germline V and J ends were trimmed by 7 bases and 4 bases, with 10 bases remaining between them. For the CDR3, the DNA is TGCAGCGGTGGGCAGGGCTATGGCTACACCTTC. It is translated as CSGGQGYGYTF.

The chain uses TRBV9 and TRBJ2-1, with D perhaps TRBD1 (5 bases). V lost 7 bases and J 5 bases, leaving 16 bases between the germline ends. Per the germline V gene, CDR1 is SGDLS and CDR2 is YYNGEE. The CDR3 totals 14 residues. The CDR3 loop reads CASGRVGFNNEQFF. CDR3 nucleotide sequence: TGTGCCAGCGGCAGGGTTGGGTTCAACAATGAGCAGTTCTTC.

The chain has TRBV19 and TRBJ1-2; TRBD1 matches 7 bases. V shed 5 bases and J 3 bases; nucleotides not matched to a gene: 9. CDR1 is LNHDA, CDR2 SQIVND, per germline (reference sequence). CDR3 length equals 15 residues. CDR3 DNA sequence: TGTGCCAGTAGTCCACGACAGGGTGGTGACTATGGCTACACCTTC. It yields the protein CASSPRQGGDYGYTF.

This chain uses TRBV27 with TRBJ1-6; no clear D. Germline CDR1 and CDR2: MNHEY and SMNVEV (reference sequence). The CDR3 contains 13 residues. V was cut by 1 base and J by 10 bases, with 8 bases left in between. CDR3 nucleotides: TGTGCCAGCAGTTTATTAGCTTGGTCACCCCTCCACTTT. Translation gives CASSLLAWSPLHF.

J is TRBJ1-5 and V is TRBV19; TRBD1 matches at 10 bases. The CDR3 runs 19 residues. The germline CDR1 and CDR2 sequences are LNHDA and SQIVND (reference sequence). With V trimmed by 3 bases and J by 7 bases, 18 bases remained unmatched. The CDR3 protein is CASSIPRSAGQGMGQPQHF. The CDR3 nucleotides read TGTGCCAGTAGTATCCCCAGAAGCGCGGGACAGGGGATGGGACAGCCCCAGCATTTT.

This clone was seen only a few times. The chain employs TRBV25-1 and TRBJ2-7, with 7 nucleotides matching TRBD1. V gave up 8 bases and J gave up 3 bases; unmatched junction bases: 10. Germline lookup yields CDR1 MGHDK and CDR2 SYGVNS. There are 14 residues in the CDR3. CDR3 loop: CASSTGSQYYEQYF. CDR3 bases: TGTGCCAGCTCGACAGGGTCCCAATACTACGAGCAGTACTTC.

This clone showed up just once. The CDR3 region has the DNA TGTGCCAGCAGCCAAGATCAGGGGGCCTTGAACACCGGGGAGCTGTTTTTT. Its protein product is CASSQDQGALNTGELFF. The chain links TRBV4-2 to TRBJ2-2, with 8 bases aligning to TRBD1. Germline CDR1 reads LGHNA; CDR2 reads YNFKEQ. The CDR3 covers 17 residues. J gave up 1 base and V 0 bases, and 4 bases lay outside the gene matches.

The genes are TRBV5-1 and TRBJ2-2; D gene uncertain. Trimming stripped 0 bases from V and 1 base from J, with 7 bases between. This CDR3 region has 15 residues. The germline CDR1 and CDR2 sequences are SGHRS and YFSETQ. CDR3 sequence (DNA): TGCGCCAGCAGCTTGGACAATTTGAACACCGGGGAGCTGTTTTTT. This sequence encodes CASSLDNLNTGELFF.

The genes are TRBV18 and TRBJ2-1; D ambiguous. Germline V gives CDR1 KGHSH, CDR2 LQKENI. The ends were cut back, 5 bases at V and 5 bases at J, with 13 bases in the middle. CDR3 length: 14 residues. The CDR3 loop reads CASSERAPNNEQFF. The CDR3 region has the DNA TGTGCCAGCTCAGAGCGAGCGCCTAACAATGAGCAGTTCTTC.

This clone was seen a single time. J is TRBJ1-1 and V is TRBV29-1; maybe TRBD1 (5 bases). The CDR3 is 12 residues long. V shed 7 bases and J shed 0 bases, with 9 bases lying between them. Germline V gene data show CDR1 as SQVTM and CDR2 as ANQGSEA. CDR3 bases: TGCAGCGCGGGACTGTTGAACACTGAAGCTTTCTTT. Residues: CSAGLLNTEAFF.

This chain uses TRBV5-8 with TRBJ1-3; D perhaps matches TRBD1 (5 bases). Germline values: CDR1 SGHTS, CDR2 YDEGEE. This CDR3 has 15 residues. V was clipped by 4 bases and J by 0 bases, with 11 bases between them. This chain's CDR3 is CASSIGVNSGNTIYF. The CDR3 DNA follows: TGTGCCAGCAGCATAGGGGTAAACTCTGGAAACACCATATATTTT. Filled out from reference TRBV5-8 and TRBJ1-3, the complete variable domain reads EAGVTQSPTHLIKTRGQQATLRCSPISGHTSVYWYQQALGLGLQFLLWYDEGEERNRGNFPPRFSGRQFPNYSSELNVNALELEDSALYLCASSIGVNSGNTIYFGEGSWLTVV.

In this sample, this clone turned up once. The chain is built from TRBV9 and TRBJ2-7; 9 nucleotides line up with TRBD2. J was trimmed by 0 bases and V by 3 bases; bases with no gene match: 7. Per germline, CDR1 SGDLS and CDR2 YYNGEE. The CDR3 has 16 residues. As DNA, the CDR3 is TGTGCCAGCAGCGCCGGACTAGCGTCGAGCTCCTACGAGCAGTACTTC. It is translated as CASSAGLASSSYEQYF.

The chain carries TRBV6-1 and TRBJ2-2; D perhaps matches TRBD1 (6 bases). V was trimmed by 8 bases and J by 3 bases, leaving 13 bases between them. There are 14 residues in the CDR3. Germline CDR1 is MNHNS and CDR2 is SASEGT. The CDR3 here is CASLTGMDTGELFF. As DNA, the CDR3 is TGTGCCAGCTTAACAGGGATGGACACCGGGGAGCTGTTTTTT.

This clone was seen a few times. The V call is TRBV7-9, the J call TRBJ1-5; D possibly corresponds to TRBD1 (5 bases). The CDR3 length is 15 residues. Germline V lookup: CDR1 SEHNR, CDR2 FQNEAQ (reference sequence). The V end lost 4 bases, the J end lost 2 bases, and 12 bases lay between the germline ends. CDR3 nucleotide sequence: TGTGCCAGCAGCTCCACGGGGGGGGGCAATCAGCCCCAGCATTTT. This encodes CASSSTGGGNQPQHF.

The CDR3 loop reads CASRRDVSGELFF. As DNA, the CDR3 is TGTGCCAGTAGACGGGATGTTTCCGGGGAGCTGTTTTTT. V gene TRBV19 combines with J gene TRBJ2-2, with D perhaps matching TRBD2 (5 bases). The CDR3 has 13 amino acids. V was pared by 6 bases and J by 6 bases, with 11 bases between. CDR1 is LNHDA and CDR2 is SQIVND in the germline V gene (reference sequence). Together with reference TRBV19 and TRBJ2-2, the CDR3 gives the full variable domain: DGGITQSPKYLFRKEGQNVTLSCEQNLNHDAMYWYRQDPGQGLRLIYYSQIVNDFQKGDIAEGYSVSREKKESFPLTVTSAQKNPTAFYLCASRRDVSGELFFGEGSRLTVL.

The J gene is TRBJ1-2, the V gene TRBV7-8; tentative D call: TRBD1 (5 bases). Germline assignment: CDR1 SGHVS and CDR2 FQNEAQ. The ends were cut back, 5 bases at V and 4 bases at J, with 17 bases in the middle. The CDR3 contains 15 residues. The CDR3 DNA is TGTGCCAGCAGCCCTTCCCCCGCGGGGACCTATGGCTACACCTTC. Its translation is CASSPSPAGTYGYTF.